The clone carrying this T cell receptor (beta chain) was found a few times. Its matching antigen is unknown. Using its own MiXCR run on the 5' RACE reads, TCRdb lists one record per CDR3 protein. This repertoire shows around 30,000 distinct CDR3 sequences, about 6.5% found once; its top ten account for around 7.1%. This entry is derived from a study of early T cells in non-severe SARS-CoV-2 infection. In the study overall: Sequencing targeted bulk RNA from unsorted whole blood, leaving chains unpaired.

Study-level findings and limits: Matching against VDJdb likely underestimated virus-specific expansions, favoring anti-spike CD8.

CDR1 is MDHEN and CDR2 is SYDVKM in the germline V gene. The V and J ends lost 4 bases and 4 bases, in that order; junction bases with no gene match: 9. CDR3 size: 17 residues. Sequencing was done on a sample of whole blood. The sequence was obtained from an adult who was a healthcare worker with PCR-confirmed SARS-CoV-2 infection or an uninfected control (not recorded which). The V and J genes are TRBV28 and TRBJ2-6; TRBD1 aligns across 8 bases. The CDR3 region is CASSSGGFMAGANVLTF. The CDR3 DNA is TGTGCCAGCAGTTCAGGGGGCTTCATGGCCGGGGCCAACGTCCTGACTTTC.